These 16 T cell receptor beta chains were sequenced from one sample in a study of OX40 agonist ivuxolimab in advanced cancers. Method: immunoSEQ multiplex PCR; TCRdb's copy keeps in-frame clones and lacks some. The sample records more than 85,000 clones, roughly 89% being singletons. The sample was CD4+ or CD8+ T cells sorted from blood, taken in a trial of the OX40 agonist ivuxolimab. The receptors here all came from an adult with an advanced solid tumor such as melanoma, head and neck, liver or kidney cancer.

This clone has only one observation. CDR3 in amino acids: CASSSRGQGLDEQYF. Written as DNA, the CDR3 is TGTGCCAGCTCATCCAGGGGACAGGGGCTAGACGAGCAGTACTTC. The chain recombines TRBV18 with TRBJ2-7; 10 positions agree with TRBD1. Germline V gene sequence: CDR1 KGHSH, CDR2 LQKENI. The CDR3 totals 15 residues. The V and J ends lost 5 bases and 5 bases, in that order; junction bases with no gene match: 9.

The rearrangement uses TRBV18 and TRBJ1-3; D gene uncertain. The germline V gene encodes CDR1 KGHSH and CDR2 LQKENI. The CDR3 sequence is 15 residues long. Trimming took 2 bases from V and 2 from J, leaving 10 bases between them. CDR3 in amino acids: CASSPSPTAGNTIYF. The DNA of the CDR3 is TGTGCCAGCTCACCATCGCCAACGGCTGGAAACACCATATATTTT.

J is TRBJ1-2 and V is TRBV4-1, with unresolved D. The germline V gene has CDR1 MGHRA and CDR2 YSYEKL. Trimming left V 0 bases short and J 3 bases short, with 5 bases between. The CDR3 sequence is 13 residues long. The DNA of the CDR3 is TGCGCCAGCAGCCAAGAAAGGGACTATGGCTACACCTTC. Translated: CASSQERDYGYTF.

This chain joins TRBV7-2 and TRBJ2-4, with 7 bases aligning to TRBD1. The CDR3 is 14 amino acids. The V segment lost 3 bases and the J segment 7 bases; nucleotides outside the gene matches: 6. Germline loops: CDR1 SGHTA, CDR2 FQGNSA. Here the CDR3 DNA reads TGTGCCAGCAGCTTTTTCGCAGGGGGTAACATTCAGTACTTC. This sequence encodes CASSFFAGGNIQYF. The full variable domain, rest sourced from reference TRBV7-2 and TRBJ2-4, is GAGVSQSPSNKVTEKGKDVELRCDPISGHTALYWYRQSLGQGLEFLIYFQGNSAPDKSGLPSDRFSAERTGGSVSTLTIQRTQQEDSAVYLCASSFFAGGNIQYFGAGTRLSVL.

The V call is TRBV6-6, the J call TRBJ1-1; D unclear. CDR1 is MNHNY and CDR2 is SVGAGI in the germline V gene (reference sequence). The CDR3 loop spans 12 amino acids. Trimming removed 4 bases at V and 0 bases at J, with 3 bases between. Written as DNA, the CDR3 is TGTGCCAGCAGTTTATTGAACACTGAAGCTTTCTTT. Protein sequence: CASSLLNTEAFF.

This clone was counted between two and nine times. The chain carries TRBV13 and TRBJ2-7; TRBD2 agrees at 9 bases. Per the germline V gene, CDR1 is PRHDT and CDR2 is FYEKMQ (reference sequence). The V gene end was trimmed by 5 bases and the J gene end by 6 bases; junction bases not matched to a gene: 5. This CDR3 comprises 13 residues. The DNA for the CDR3 is TGTGCCAGCAGCCGACGGACTAGCGCCGAGCAGTACTTC. Encoded protein: CASSRRTSAEQYF.

The rearrangement joins TRBV5-4 to TRBJ2-7; TRBD1 is a possible D gene (6 bases). This CDR3 region has 14 residues. V dropped 0 bases and J dropped 6 bases, with 13 bases sitting between them. Germline V gives CDR1 SGHNT, CDR2 YYREEE (reference sequence). Written as DNA, the CDR3 is TGTGCCAGCAGCTTGGCCAGGGGCGTCGGCGAGCAGTACTTC. It specifies CASSLARGVGEQYF.

The gene calls are TRBV7-9 and TRBJ2-6; 7 positions agree with TRBD2. This CDR3 has 16 amino acids. Trimming took 6 bases from V and 2 from J; bases not matched to a gene: 7. The germline gives CDR1 SEHNR, CDR2 FQNEAQ (reference sequence). The CDR3 loop reads CASSGGGATGANVLTF. The CDR3 DNA reads TGTGCCAGCAGTGGGGGGGGAGCCACTGGGGCCAACGTCCTGACTTTC.

This sequence joins TRBV5-1 and TRBJ1-1, with a weak D call TRBD1 (5 bases). CDR3 length: 13 residues. Germline V gene sequence: CDR1 SGHRS, CDR2 YFSETQ. V was shortened by 5 bases and J by 1 base, with 9 bases between the two germline ends. The CDR3 sequence: CASREGTNTEAFF. The DNA of the CDR3 is TGCGCCAGCAGGGAAGGGACGAACACTGAAGCTTTCTTT.

The V gene is TRBV7-8, the J gene TRBJ2-4; D gene ambiguous. The CDR3 is 15 amino acids. The V gene lost 7 bases and the J gene lost 0 bases, with 13 bases spanning the gap. Per the germline V gene, CDR1 is SGHVS and CDR2 is FQNEAQ. CDR3 sequence: CASTDPVLAKNIQYF. CDR3 in DNA: TGTGCCAGCACCGACCCAGTCCTAGCCAAAAACATTCAGTACTTC.

The V call is TRBV10-3, the J call TRBJ1-2; TRBD1 is a possible D gene (6 bases). Germline loops: CDR1 ENHRY, CDR2 SYGVKD. This CDR3 comprises 14 residues. Trimming cost V 4 bases and J 8 bases, with 17 bases left between them. CDR3 protein: CAISGEPQGRGYTF. Written as DNA, the CDR3 is TGTGCCATCAGTGGTGAACCACAGGGACGAGGCTACACCTTC.

The chain employs TRBV5-1 and TRBJ2-5, with 7 bases aligning to TRBD1. Germline V CDR1 and CDR2: SGHRS, YFSETQ. CDR3 length: 13 residues. V lost 6 bases and J lost 2; bases outside the gene matches: 4. The CDR3 region is CASNKDRQETQYF. The CDR3 DNA follows: TGCGCCAGCAACAAGGACAGGCAAGAGACCCAGTACTTC.

The rearrangement uses TRBV5-1 and TRBJ2-4; no reliable D call. Between the trimmed V and J ends, which lost 4 bases and 6 bases, there was a span of 8 bases. Germline assignment: CDR1 SGHRS and CDR2 YFSETQ. The CDR3 is made up of 12 amino acids. This chain's CDR3 is CASSLSGNIQYF. The CDR3 bases are TGCGCCAGCAGCCTTAGTGGAAACATTCAGTACTTC.

As to this clone: The junction departs from the called germline gene at one end, perhaps through a read error. The chain is built from TRBV7-7 and TRBJ1-3; D may be TRBD1 (5 bases). The CDR3 has 14 amino acids. Germline V CDR1 and CDR2: SSHAT, FNYEAQ (reference sequence). The CDR3 here is CASSLAGSGNTIYF. The CDR3 DNA reads TGTGCTAGCAGCTTAGCAGGGTCTGGAAACACCATATATTTT.

In DNA, the CDR3 is TGTGCCAGCACCCCGACAGTTTCCTATGGCTACACCTTC. Translating it yields CASTPTVSYGYTF. The chain joins TRBV7-2 to TRBJ1-2, with D possibly TRBD1 on 5 matching bases. The CDR3 runs 13 residues. Germline V gene data show CDR1 as SGHTA and CDR2 as FQGNSA. Trimming pared 7 bases from V and 4 bases from J, leaving 13 bases between.

DNA for the CDR3: TGCGCCAGCAGCTCACGGAGACTAGTGGTGATAGATACGCAGTATTTT. Residues: CASSSRRLVVIDTQYF. J is TRBJ2-3 and V is TRBV5-1; D may be TRBD2 (6 bases). The CDR3 length is 16 residues. Germline V gene data show CDR1 as SGHRS and CDR2 as YFSETQ. V dropped 3 bases and J dropped 5 bases, with 19 bases sitting between them.